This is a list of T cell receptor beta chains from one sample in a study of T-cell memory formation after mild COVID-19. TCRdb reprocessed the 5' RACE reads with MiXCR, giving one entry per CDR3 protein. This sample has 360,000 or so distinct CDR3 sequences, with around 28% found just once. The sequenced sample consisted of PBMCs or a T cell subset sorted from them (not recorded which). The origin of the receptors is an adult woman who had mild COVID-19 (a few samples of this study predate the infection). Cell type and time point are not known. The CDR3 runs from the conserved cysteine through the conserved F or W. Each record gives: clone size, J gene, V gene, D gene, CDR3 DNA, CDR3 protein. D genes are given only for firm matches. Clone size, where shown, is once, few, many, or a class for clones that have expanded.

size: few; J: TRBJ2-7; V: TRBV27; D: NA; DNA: TGTGCCAGCAGAGACACGGGAATTGACTACGAGCAGTACTTC; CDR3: CASRDTGIDYEQYF
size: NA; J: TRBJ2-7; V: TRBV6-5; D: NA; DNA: TGTGCCAGCAGTACGAACAGAAGGTGGGTCTACGAGCAGTACTTC; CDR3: CASSTNRRWVYEQYF
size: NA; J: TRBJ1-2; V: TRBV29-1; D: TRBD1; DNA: TGCAGCGCTTCGACAGGGATTAACTATGGCTACACCTTC; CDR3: CSASTGINYGYTF
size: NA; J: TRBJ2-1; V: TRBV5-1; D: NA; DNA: TGCGCCAGCAGCCCCTACGGAGGCAACTACAATGAGCAGTTCTTC; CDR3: CASSPYGGNYNEQFF
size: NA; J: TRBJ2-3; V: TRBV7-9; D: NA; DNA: TGTGCCAGCAGACCCCTGAGCCACCAGGCCGCGGATACGCAGTATTTT; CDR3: CASRPLSHQAADTQYF
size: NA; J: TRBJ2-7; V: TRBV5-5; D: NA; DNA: TGTGCCAGCAGCTCCGCCGTAGATCAGTACTTC; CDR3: CASSSAVDQYF
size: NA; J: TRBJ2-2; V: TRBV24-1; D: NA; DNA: TGTGCCACCAGTGATTTGGGAGGGGAGAACACCGGGGAGCTGTTTTTT; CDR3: CATSDLGGENTGELFF
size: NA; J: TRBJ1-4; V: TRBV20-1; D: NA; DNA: TGCAGTGCTCCGAGTTCAGGACCGGTTCGAGAAAAACTGTTTTTT; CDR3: CSAPSSGPVREKLFF
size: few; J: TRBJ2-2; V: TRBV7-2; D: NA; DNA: TGTGCCAGCAGCTTGGGAATTTCGGACACCGGGGAGCTGTTTTTT; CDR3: CASSLGISDTGELFF
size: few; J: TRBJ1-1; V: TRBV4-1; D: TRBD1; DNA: TGCGCCAGCAGCCAAGATGGACAGGGGAATTGGATGAACACTGAAGCTTTCTTT; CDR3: CASSQDGQGNWMNTEAFF
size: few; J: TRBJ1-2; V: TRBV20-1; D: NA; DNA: TGCAGTGCCCTGATGGATCTTACAGGCCGAGGGGATGGCTACACCTTC; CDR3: CSALMDLTGRGDGYTF
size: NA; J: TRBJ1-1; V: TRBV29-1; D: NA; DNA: TGCAGCGCTGTGGCCCCTGAAGCTTTCTTT; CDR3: CSAVAPEAFF
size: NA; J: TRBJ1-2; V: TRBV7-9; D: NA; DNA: TGTGCCAGCAGCTCCATCTATGGCTACACCTTC; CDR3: CASSSIYGYTF
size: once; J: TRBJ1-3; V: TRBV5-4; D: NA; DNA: TGTGCCAGCAGCCACGATCGGGACTGGCGCTCTGGAAACACCATATATTTT; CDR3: CASSHDRDWRSGNTIYF
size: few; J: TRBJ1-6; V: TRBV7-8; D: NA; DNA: TGTGCCAGCAGCTTGAGAGAAAAGTCGAATTCACCCCTCCACTTT; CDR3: CASSLREKSNSPLHF
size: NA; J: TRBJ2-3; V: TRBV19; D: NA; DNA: TGTGCCAGTAGGGCACTACCGAGTGGTACAGATACGCAGTATTTT; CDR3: CASRALPSGTDTQYF
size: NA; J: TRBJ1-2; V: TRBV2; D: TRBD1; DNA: TGTGCCAGCAGTGGTGACAGGGTCTTCTATGGCTACACCTTC; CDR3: CASSGDRVFYGYTF
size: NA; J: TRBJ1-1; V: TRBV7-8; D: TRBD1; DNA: TGTGCCAGCAGCCCCCTAAGGACAGGCGCCACTGAAGCTTTCTTT; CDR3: CASSPLRTGATEAFF
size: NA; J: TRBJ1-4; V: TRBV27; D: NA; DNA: TGTGCCAGCAGTCCCTCCAGGCCAGGGATAGCAACTAATGAAAAACTGTTTTTT; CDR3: CASSPSRPGIATNEKLFF
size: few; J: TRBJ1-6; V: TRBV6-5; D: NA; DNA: TGTGCCAGCACCCTTAGGGTCAGGGGAAATTCACCCCTCCACTTT; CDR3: CASTLRVRGNSPLHF
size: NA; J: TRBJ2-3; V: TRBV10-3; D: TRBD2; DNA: TGTGCCATCAGTAGCGGGATCGTCACAGATACGCAGTATTTT; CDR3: CAISSGIVTDTQYF
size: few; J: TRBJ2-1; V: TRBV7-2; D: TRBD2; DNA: TGTGCCAGCAGCTTTCTCCCAGCGGGAGAGGTATACAATGAGCAGTTCTTC; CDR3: CASSFLPAGEVYNEQFF
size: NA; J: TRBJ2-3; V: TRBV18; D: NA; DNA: TGTGCCAGCTCACCAAGCGAGGCGGCCTCAGATACGCAGTATTTT; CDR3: CASSPSEAASDTQYF
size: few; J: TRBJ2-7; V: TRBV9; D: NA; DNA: TGTGCCAGCAGCGTAATGGGGATCCTCGAGCAGTACTTC; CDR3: CASSVMGILEQYF
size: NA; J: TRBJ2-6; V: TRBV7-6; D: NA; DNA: TGTGCCAGCAGCTTAGGCGGCTTTAGGAAGGGGAGCTCTGGGGCCAACGTCCTGACTTTC; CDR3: CASSLGGFRKGSSGANVLTF
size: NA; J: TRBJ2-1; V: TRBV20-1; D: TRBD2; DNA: TGCAGTGCTAGCGCAGGACTAGCGGGAGAGAAGAATGAGCAGTTCTTC; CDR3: CSASAGLAGEKNEQFF
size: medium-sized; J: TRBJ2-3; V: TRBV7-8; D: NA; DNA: TGTGCCAGCAGCGGGCCCTTGACGGCGACTAGCACAGATACGCAGTATTTT; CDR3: CASSGPLTATSTDTQYF
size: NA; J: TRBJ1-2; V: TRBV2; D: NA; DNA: TGTGCCAGCAGCGAGACTAGCGCGCTTTATGGCTACACCTTC; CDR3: CASSETSALYGYTF
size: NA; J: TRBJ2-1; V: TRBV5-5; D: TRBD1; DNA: TGTGCCAGCAGCTTGGAGGACAGGGTGAGCAATGAGCAGTTCTTC; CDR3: CASSLEDRVSNEQFF
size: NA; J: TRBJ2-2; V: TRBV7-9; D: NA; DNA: TGTGCCAGCACCGGGACATCGAACACCGGGGAGCTGTTTTTT; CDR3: CASTGTSNTGELFF
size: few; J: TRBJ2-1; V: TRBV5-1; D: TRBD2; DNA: TGCGCCAGCAGCCACCTGACTAGCGGGGGGAAGGATGAGCAGTTCTTC; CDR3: CASSHLTSGGKDEQFF
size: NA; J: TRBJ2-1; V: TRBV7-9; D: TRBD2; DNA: TGTGCCAGCAGCGCGGCTCCGGGACTAGCGGGAGATGAGCAGTTCTTC; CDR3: CASSAAPGLAGDEQFF
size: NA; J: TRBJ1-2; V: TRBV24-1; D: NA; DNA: TGTGCCACCAGTGATTATGACGGTCGATACACCTTC; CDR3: CATSDYDGRYTF
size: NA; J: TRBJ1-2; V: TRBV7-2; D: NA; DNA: TGTGCCAGCAGCGCCGGACGGTATGCTAACTATGGCTACACCTTC; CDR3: CASSAGRYANYGYTF
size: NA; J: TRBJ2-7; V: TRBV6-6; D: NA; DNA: TGTGCCAGCAGTCCTGCAAAGGCCTACGAGCAGTACTTC; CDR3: CASSPAKAYEQYF
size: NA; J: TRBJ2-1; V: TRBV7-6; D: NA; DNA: TGTGCCAGCAGCCACCCGGGACACAATTACAATGAGCAGTTCTTC; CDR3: CASSHPGHNYNEQFF
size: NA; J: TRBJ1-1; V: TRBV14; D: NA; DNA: TGTGCCAGCAGCCAAGAATTTTGGGTTCTGGCCGCTTTCTTT; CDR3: CASSQEFWVLAAFF
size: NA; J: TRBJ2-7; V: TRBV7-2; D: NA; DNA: TGTGCCAGCAGCCCGCGGGTTACCTACGAGCAGTACTTC; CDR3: CASSPRVTYEQYF
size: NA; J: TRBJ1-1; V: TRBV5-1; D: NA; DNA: TGCGCCAGCAAGATAGGACAGCGGAACACTGAAGCTTTCTTT; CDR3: CASKIGQRNTEAFF
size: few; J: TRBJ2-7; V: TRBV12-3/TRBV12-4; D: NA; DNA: TGTGCCAGCAGTCCGGCCCCGCGCAGGCCGCTTGGCGAGCAGTACTTC; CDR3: CASSPAPRRPLGEQYF
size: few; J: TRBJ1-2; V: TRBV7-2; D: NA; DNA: TGTGCCAGCAGCTTAACTGACTTCGGCTACACCTTC; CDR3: CASSLTDFGYTF
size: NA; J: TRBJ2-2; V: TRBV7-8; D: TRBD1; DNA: TGTGCCAGCAGCCCTGACTTGGGACAGAGCACCGGGGAGCTGTTTTTT; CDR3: CASSPDLGQSTGELFF
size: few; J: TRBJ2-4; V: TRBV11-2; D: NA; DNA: TGTGCCAGCAGCTCAGGCGGCCTCGCCTTAGCCAAAAACATTCAGTACTTC; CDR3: CASSSGGLALAKNIQYF
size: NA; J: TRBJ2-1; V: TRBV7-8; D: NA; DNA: TGTGCCAGCAGCTTAGGAACAAGGGGGGCCGCGGGCAATGAGCAGTTCTTC; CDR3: CASSLGTRGAAGNEQFF
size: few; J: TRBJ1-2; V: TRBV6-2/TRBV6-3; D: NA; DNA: TGTGCCAGCTGCCCATCGAAGGGAGGGTATGGCTACACCTTC; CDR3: CASCPSKGGYGYTF
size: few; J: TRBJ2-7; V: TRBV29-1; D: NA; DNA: TGCAGCGTTGAATTGGCGGGTGGGACCCCCTACGAGCAGTACTTC; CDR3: CSVELAGGTPYEQYF
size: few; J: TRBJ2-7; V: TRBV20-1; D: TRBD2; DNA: TGCAGTGCCCCCGGGACTAGGAGGTACGAGCAGTACTTC; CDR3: CSAPGTRRYEQYF
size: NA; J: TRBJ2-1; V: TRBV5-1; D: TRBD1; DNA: TGCGCCAGCAGCTTGCCGGACAGGATTCCCTCCAATGAGCAGTTCTTC; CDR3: CASSLPDRIPSNEQFF
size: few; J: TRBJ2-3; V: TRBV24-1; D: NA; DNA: TGTGCCACCAGTGATTCGACGACAGGATCGGATACGCAGTATTTT; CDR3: CATSDSTTGSDTQYF
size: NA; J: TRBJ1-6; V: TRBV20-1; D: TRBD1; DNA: TGCAGTGCCGAAGTCTTCGGGACAGGGGTTTCACCCCTCCACTTT; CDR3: CSAEVFGTGVSPLHF
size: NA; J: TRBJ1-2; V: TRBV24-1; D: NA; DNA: TGTGCCACCAGCGACGCTAACTATGGCTACACCTTC; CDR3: CATSDANYGYTF